This T cell receptor beta chain was captured by sequencing in a study of memory CD4+ T cells and cytomegalovirus serostatus. The wider study: Healthy Belgian adult donors included about nine CMV-positive and 24 CMV-negative people. Study observations and caveats: A US-trained random forest predicted CMV serostatus with median AUC roughly 0.91.

To note about this clone: No antigen is known for it.

Single viable CD3+CD4+CD8-CD45RO+ cells were sorted as the memory CD4+ T cells. CDR3 size: 11 residues. The V gene's germline CDR1 is MDHEN and CDR2 SYDVKM. Data came from immunoSEQ multiplex PCR; TCRdb stores just in-frame clones and leaves some out. Of approximately 61,000 clones listed, over 60% were seen once; the top ten hold roughly 0.48%. The clonotype was recovered from an adult in good health and CMV-seronegative. Some clones in this sample may be carry-over from other donors' samples. Sequencing used memory CD4+ T cells from blood. The J gene is TRBJ1-4, the V gene TRBV28, with 8 bases matching TRBD1. CDR3 loop: CGTGNDEKLFF. The CDR3 bases are TGTGGGACAGGGAATGATGAAAAACTGTTTTTT.